This T cell receptor beta chain was recovered during a study of monozygotic twins with inflammatory bowel disease. Study-level results: IBD patients had lower TCRbeta diversity (inverse Simpson) than healthy co-twins. People with IBD had fewer clonotypes in common with others than healthy twins did, especially with disease activity.

Addition of UMIs with a 6-nucleotide sample barcode was achieved by template switching. TCRdb reanalyzed the 5' RACE reads and collapses them to one entry per CDR3 protein, without DNA. The sample holds more than 300,000 distinct CDR3 sequences. No sorting of T cells preceded isolation of total RNA from whole blood. In regard to this clonotype: Its specificity is not known.

This TCR derives from a human donor with ulcerative colitis or Crohn's disease, or a healthy co-twin of an affected twin (not recorded which). The sequencing input was blood.

This CDR3 reads CASSYGGGTSYNEQFF. The chain has TRBV6-5 and TRBJ2-1; without DNA, the TCRdb call of TRBD1 cannot be checked. The germline V gene encodes CDR1 MNHEY and CDR2 SVGAGI. The CDR3 has 16 amino acids.